The 6 T cell receptor beta chains listed next were all sequenced from one sample in a study of blood T cell repertoires in COVID-19. Sequencing was performed with immunoSEQ multiplex PCR; in TCRdb, only in-frame clones are kept and a portion is missing. The data hold 95,000 to 150,000 clones, with roughly 78% observed a single time. The sequencing sample was made of peripheral blood. The receptors derive from a man in his 60s with active or convalescent COVID-19.

This rearrangement joins TRBV6-6 to TRBJ1-5; D might be TRBD1 (5 bases). Germline V lookup: CDR1 MNHNY, CDR2 SVGAGI (reference sequence). The V and J ends lost 9 bases and 0 bases respectively, with 18 bases between them. The CDR3 spans 16 residues. This CDR3 is CASWGETGDSNQPQHF. The CDR3 nucleotides are TGTGCCAGTTGGGGGGAGACTGGGGATAGCAATCAGCCCCAGCATTTT.

This chain joins TRBV19 and TRBJ1-2, with TRBD1 matching 8 bases. CDR1 LNHDA and CDR2 SQIVND come from the germline V gene (reference sequence). The CDR3 totals 14 residues. The trim removed 7 bases at V and 7 bases at J, leaving 11 bases unmatched. CDR3: CASITRTGSIGYTF. In nucleotides, the CDR3 is TGTGCCAGTATTACACGGACAGGGTCGATTGGCTACACCTTC.

This chain links TRBV5-4 with TRBJ1-2, with a possible D match to TRBD1 (6 bases). V dropped 2 bases and J dropped 2 bases, with 7 bases sitting between them. Germline assignment: CDR1 SGHNT and CDR2 YYREEE (reference sequence). This CDR3 comprises 13 residues. This chain's CDR3 is CASSFTGNYGYTF. In DNA form, the CDR3 reads TGTGCCAGCAGCTTTACAGGGAACTATGGCTACACCTTC.

The chain carries TRBV2 and TRBJ2-7; D is perhaps TRBD1 (5 bases). This CDR3 is built from 15 residues. In germline, CDR1 is SNHLY, CDR2 FYNNEI. V was pared by 5 bases and J by 3 bases, with 17 bases between. Here the CDR3 DNA reads TGTGCCAGCAGTATCGGTCTGGGGCCGATCTACGAGCAGTACTTC. It yields the protein CASSIGLGPIYEQYF. Looking up the rest from reference TRBV2 and TRBJ2-7 gives the full variable domain: EPEVTQTPSHQVTQMGQEVILRCVPISNHLYFYWYRQILGQKVEFLVSFYNNEISEKSEIFDDQFSVERPDGSNFTLKIRSTKLEDSAMYFCASSIGLGPIYEQYFGPGTRLTVT.

The chain uses TRBV11-1 and TRBJ1-2; D is ambiguous. In germline, CDR1 is SGHAT, CDR2 FQDESV (reference sequence). This CDR3 is 16 amino acids long. V was shortened by 4 bases and J by 0 bases, with 15 bases between the two germline ends. CDR3 coding DNA: TGTGCCAGCAGCTCAGGTCCCCAGAAAACTAACTATGGCTACACCTTC. This translates into CASSSGPQKTNYGYTF.

The chain joins TRBV5-1 to TRBJ2-7, with TRBD2 identical over 8 bases. Germline CDR1 and CDR2: SGHRS and YFSETQ. V trimming: 4 bases; J trimming: 3 bases; junction bases outside the gene matches: 6. The CDR3 spans 14 residues. This CDR3 reads CASSAPGTSYEQYF. CDR3 coding DNA: TGCGCCAGCAGCGCACCCGGGACTAGCTACGAGCAGTACTTC.